The sequence of this TCR beta chain was determined in a study of radiotherapy plus CTLA-4 blockade in lung cancer. Study overall: For 18% of patients, objective responses occurred, and about 30% had disease control.

Clones were read by immunoSEQ multiplex PCR, and TCRdb kept only the in-frame ones, dropping some. The repertoire has about 85,000 clones, about 90% of them found once; the top ten carry more than 2%. Findings and limits, study-wide: Clones derived from tumor TCRs expanded in blood after radiotherapy plus ipilimumab.

In regard to this clone: Its antigen is unknown.

Looked up from germline, CDR1 is SGHDT and CDR2 is YYEEEE. V was pared by 0 bases and J by 6 bases, with 21 bases between. The CDR3 totals 17 residues. The study gave focal radiation plus ipilimumab CTLA-4 blockade to patients with chemo-refractory metastatic non-small-cell lung cancer. The sample consisted of peripheral blood, taken from a patient treated with radiotherapy plus ipilimumab. This clonotype was obtained from a human donor with non-small cell lung cancer who had a partial response to radiotherapy plus ipilimumab. The J gene is TRBJ1-2, the V gene TRBV5-6; possibly TRBD1 for D (5 bases). The CDR3 DNA sequence: TGTGCCAGCAGCTTGGGCAGGGCGATATATCTCTCTGATGGCTACACCTTC. Translation: CASSLGRAIYLSDGYTF.